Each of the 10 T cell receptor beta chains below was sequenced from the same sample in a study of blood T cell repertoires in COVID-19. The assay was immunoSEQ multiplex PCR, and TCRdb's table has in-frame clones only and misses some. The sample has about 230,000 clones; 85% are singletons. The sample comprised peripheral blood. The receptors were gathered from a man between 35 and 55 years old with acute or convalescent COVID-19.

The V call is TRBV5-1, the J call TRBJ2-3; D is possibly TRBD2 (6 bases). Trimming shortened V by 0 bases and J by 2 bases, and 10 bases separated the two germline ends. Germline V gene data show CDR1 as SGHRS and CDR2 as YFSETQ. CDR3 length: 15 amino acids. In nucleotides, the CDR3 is TGCGCCAGCAGCTTGGCCCTAGCGCACACAGATACGCAGTATTTT. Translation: CASSLALAHTDTQYF.

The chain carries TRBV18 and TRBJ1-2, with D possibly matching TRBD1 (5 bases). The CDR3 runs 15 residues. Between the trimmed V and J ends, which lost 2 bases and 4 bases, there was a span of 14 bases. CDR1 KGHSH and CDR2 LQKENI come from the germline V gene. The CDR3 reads CASSPGFQGLYGYTF. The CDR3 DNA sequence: TGTGCCAGCTCACCAGGGTTCCAGGGCCTCTATGGCTACACCTTC.

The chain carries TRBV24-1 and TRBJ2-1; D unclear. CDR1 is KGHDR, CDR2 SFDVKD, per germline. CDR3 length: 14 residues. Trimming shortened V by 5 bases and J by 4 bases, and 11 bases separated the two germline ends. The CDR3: CATSATNPYNEQFF. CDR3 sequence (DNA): TGTGCCACCAGTGCAACAAACCCTTACAATGAGCAGTTCTTC.

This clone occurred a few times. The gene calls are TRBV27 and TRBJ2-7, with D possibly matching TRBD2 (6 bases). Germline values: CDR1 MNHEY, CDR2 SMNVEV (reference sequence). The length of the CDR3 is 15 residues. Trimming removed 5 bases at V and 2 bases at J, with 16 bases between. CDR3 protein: CASSPLATATYEQYF. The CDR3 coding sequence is TGTGCCAGCAGTCCACTAGCTACCGCCACCTACGAGCAGTACTTC.

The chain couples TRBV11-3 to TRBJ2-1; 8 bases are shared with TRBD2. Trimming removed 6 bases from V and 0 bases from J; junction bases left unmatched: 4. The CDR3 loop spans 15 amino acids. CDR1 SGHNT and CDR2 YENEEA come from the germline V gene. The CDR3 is CASSRRGGSYNEQFF. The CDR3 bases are TGTGCCAGCAGTAGACGGGGGGGCTCCTACAATGAGCAGTTCTTC.

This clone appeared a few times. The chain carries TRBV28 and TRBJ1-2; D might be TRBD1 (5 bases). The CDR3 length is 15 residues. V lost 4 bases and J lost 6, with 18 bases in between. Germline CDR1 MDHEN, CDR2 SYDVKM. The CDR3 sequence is CASSSSRGVRNGYTF. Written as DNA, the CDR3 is TGTGCCAGCAGTTCCTCCCGGGGGGTGCGCAATGGCTACACCTTC.

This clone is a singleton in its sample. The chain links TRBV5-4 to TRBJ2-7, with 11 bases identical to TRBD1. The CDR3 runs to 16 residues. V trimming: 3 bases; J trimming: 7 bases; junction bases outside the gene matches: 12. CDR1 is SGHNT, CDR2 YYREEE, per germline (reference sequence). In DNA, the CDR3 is TGTGCCAGCAGCTCAGGTTGGACAGGGGGCCTTGGGGAGCAGTACTTC. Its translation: CASSSGWTGGLGEQYF.

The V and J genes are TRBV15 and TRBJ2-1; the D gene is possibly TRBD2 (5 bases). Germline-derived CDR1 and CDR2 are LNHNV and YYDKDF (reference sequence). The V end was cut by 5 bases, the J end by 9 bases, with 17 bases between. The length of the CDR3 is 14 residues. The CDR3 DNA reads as TGTGCCACCAGCTCCCGATACGAGCGGAGTGAGCAGTTCTTC. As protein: CATSSRYERSEQFF.

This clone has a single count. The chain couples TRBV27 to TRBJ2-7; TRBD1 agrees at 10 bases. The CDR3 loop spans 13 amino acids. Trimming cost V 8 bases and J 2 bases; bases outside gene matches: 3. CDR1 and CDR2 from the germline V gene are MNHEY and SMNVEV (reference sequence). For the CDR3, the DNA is TGTGCCAGCCGGGACAGGGGCCCCTACGAGCAGTACTTC. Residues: CASRDRGPYEQYF.

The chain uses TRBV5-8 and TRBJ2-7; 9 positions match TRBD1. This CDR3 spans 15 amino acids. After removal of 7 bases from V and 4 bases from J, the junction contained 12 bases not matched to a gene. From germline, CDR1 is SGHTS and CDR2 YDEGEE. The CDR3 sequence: CASVLGGTGKYEQYF. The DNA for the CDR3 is TGTGCCAGCGTACTTGGAGGGACAGGGAAGTACGAGCAGTACTTC.